What follows are 7 T cell receptor beta chains derived from one specimen sequenced in a study of blood T cells in healthy people across ages. Through a sample-barcoded 5' primer and a J-beta primer mix, a second PCR was run for roughly 6 to 11 cycles. TCRdb used MiXCR to reprocess the 5' RACE reads, holding one entry per CDR3 protein. The sample consists of some 1,800,000 distinct CDR3 sequences, about 39% of them appearing once. The sequencing input was blood. The receptors originated from a human donor in good health.

The chain has TRBV14 and TRBJ1-2; weak D call: TRBD1 (5 bases). V lost 0 bases to trimming and J lost 8 bases, with 19 bases between them. From germline, CDR1 is SGHDN and CDR2 FVKESK. The CDR3 is 16 residues long. The CDR3 DNA is TGTGCCAGCAGCCAAGATAGAAAGGGGAGGGTATGGGGCTACACCTTC. Amino acid sequence: CASSQDRKGRVWGYTF.

The chain carries TRBV7-9 and TRBJ1-2; D may be TRBD1 (6 bases). Trimming removed 5 bases from V and 8 bases from J, with 12 bases in between. The CDR3 spans 12 residues. Looked up from germline, CDR1 is SEHNR and CDR2 is FQNEAQ (reference sequence). CDR3 region: CASSQTGMGYTF. The CDR3 DNA reads TGTGCCAGCAGCCAAACAGGGATGGGCTACACCTTC.

The gene calls are TRBV2 and TRBJ1-1; a possible D gene is TRBD1 (5 bases). V lost 3 bases to trimming and J lost 4 bases, with 9 bases between them. The CDR3 is 13 amino acids. Germline CDR1 and CDR2: SNHLY and FYNNEI. The DNA for the CDR3 is TGTGCCAGCAGTGAGGAGGGGCCCACTGAAGCTTTCTTT. It encodes CASSEEGPTEAFF.

The chain employs TRBV5-6 and TRBJ2-1; TRBD1 matches 10 bases. This CDR3 region has 16 residues. The V and J ends lost 4 bases and 12 bases, in that order; junction bases with no gene match: 16. Germline CDR1 SGHDT, CDR2 YYEEEE. CDR3 nucleotide sequence: TGTGCCAGCAGCGGATTCGGGACAGGGGCCCCTTTTGGGCAGTTCTTC. Amino acid sequence: CASSGFGTGAPFGQFF.

The J gene is TRBJ2-3, the V gene TRBV18, with D perhaps TRBD1 or TRBD2 (5 bases each). The CDR3 runs 15 residues. Trimming pared 4 bases from V and 5 bases from J, leaving 16 bases between. Germline lookup yields CDR1 KGHSH and CDR2 LQKENI. The chain's CDR3 is CASSLRGRDGDTQYF. The CDR3 nucleotides are TGTGCCAGCTCACTACGCGGCAGGGACGGAGATACGCAGTATTTT.

This clonotype was counted only a few times. This chain links TRBV29-1 with TRBJ2-3, with D possibly TRBD1 on 6 matching bases. The CDR3 covers 13 residues. Germline CDR1 is SQVTM and CDR2 is ANQGSEA. The DNA for the CDR3 is TGCAGTTTTTTCGAATGGGGGCCCGATACGCAGTATTTT. As protein: CSFFEWGPDTQYF.

The sample holds a few counts of this clonotype. The V gene is TRBV28, the J gene TRBJ2-1, with D perhaps being TRBD1 or TRBD2 (5 bases each). CDR3 length: 14 residues. The V gene lost 2 bases and the J gene lost 5 bases, with 10 bases spanning the gap. The germline V gene has CDR1 MDHEN and CDR2 SYDVKM. CDR3 protein: CASSLIMGDNEQFF. In nucleotides, the CDR3 is TGTGCCAGCAGTTTAATAATGGGGGACAATGAGCAGTTCTTC.